The clone carrying this TCR beta chain has just one count. Its antigen is currently unknown. Libraries were prepared by immunoSEQ multiplex PCR; TCRdb keeps only in-frame clonotypes and omits some of them. Among 2.3 million or so clones listed, 80% to 95% were seen once. The CDR3 length is 16 residues. The V gene's germline CDR1 is KGHSH and CDR2 LQKENI. V lost 0 bases and J 4 bases, leaving 12 bases between the germline ends. The sample belongs to a study of shared clonotypes between healthy human individuals. Study-level background: Three plates each covered CD4 naive and memory; CD8 naive two, CD8 memory one.

The investigators split CD4+ cells into a CD45RA+ naive subset and a CD45RA-negative memory subset. Overall study findings and caveats: Among a handful of donors, around 5% of naive CD4 clonotypes were found in common. Clonotypes shared by all four sorted-subset donors had higher generation probabilities than non-shared clonotypes.

Sequencing input: naive CD4+ T cells from PBMCs. Subset reported: CD45RA+ positively selected. The chain is built from TRBV18 and TRBJ2-2; D is undetermined. The TCR was taken from a man between 18 and 29 years old in good health. Some clones in this sample may be carry-over from other donors' samples. The CDR3 nucleotides read TGTGCCAGCTCACCACCTGGGTTGGTAAGCACCGGGGAGCTGTTTTTT. Residues: CASSPPGLVSTGELFF.